Listed below are T cell receptor beta chains from one sample, sequenced in a study of CD8 T cells in Susac syndrome. TCRdb reprocessed the immunoSEQ multiplex PCR reads with MiXCR, giving one entry per CDR3 protein. The sample comprises 150,000 to 200,000 distinct CDR3 sequences, about 95% of which are singletons, and approximately 0.1% rests with the top ten. Sequenced material: CD4+ T cells from PBMCs. Source of these receptors: a human donor in good health. Each CDR3 is given with its conserved first and last residue. A D gene is named only where the DNA matches it firmly. Some rows have no size entry. The others give once, few or many, or a class for an expanded clone.

V,size,D,J,DNA,CDR3
TRBV7-9,NA,NA,TRBJ1-1,TGTGCCAGCAGTGGCACTGAAGCTTTCTTT,CASSGTEAFF
TRBV20-1,few,NA,TRBJ2-7,TGCAGTGCTCCGGACTCCTCCTACGAGCAGTACTTC,CSAPDSSYEQYF
TRBV18,NA,NA,TRBJ1-3,TGTGCCAGCTCACCGGACGGAGTCTCTGGAAACACCATATATTTT,CASSPDGVSGNTIYF
TRBV5-1,NA,NA,TRBJ2-5,TGCGCCAGCAGCTTGGTCGAGGGTTCTGAGACCCAGTACTTC,CASSLVEGSETQYF
TRBV3-1,NA,NA,TRBJ1-5,TGTGCCAGCAGCCAAGAACAGGGTATCAACCAGCCCCAGCATTTT,CASSQEQGINQPQHF
TRBV4-2,NA,NA,TRBJ1-2,TGTGCCAGCAGCCAAGAAACCTGGACAAGGAGCCATGGCTACACCTTC,CASSQETWTRSHGYTF
TRBV7-2,NA,NA,TRBJ2-4,TGTGCCAGCAGCTTAGCATTAACAGGGACGGCAAGGAAGTACTTC,CASSLALTGTARKYF
TRBV12-3/TRBV12-4,NA,TRBD2,TRBJ2-1,TGTGCCAGCAGTTTACAGCGGGAGTCAAATGAGCAGTTCTTC,CASSLQRESNEQFF
TRBV5-1,NA,TRBD2,TRBJ2-7,TGCGCCAGCAGCTTCACTAGCGGGAGAGACTACGAGCAGTACTTC,CASSFTSGRDYEQYF
TRBV7-2,once,NA,TRBJ2-5,TGTGCCAGCAGCCCAAGTTGGACGGTCAAAGAGACCCAGTACTTC,CASSPSWTVKETQYF
TRBV12-3/TRBV12-4,NA,NA,TRBJ2-7,TGTGCCAGCGGTCGGGGGGAGCAGTACTTC,CASGRGEQYF
TRBV28,NA,NA,TRBJ1-5,TGTGCCAGCAGTAGGGGTAGAGGTCAGCCCCAGCATTTT,CASSRGRGQPQHF
TRBV6-4,NA,NA,TRBJ1-1,TGTGCCAGCAGCCCAGTTGCCGAAGCTTTCTTT,CASSPVAEAFF
TRBV19,NA,NA,TRBJ2-7,TGTGCCAGTAGTGATGGGGTCCTCTACGAGCAGTACTTC,CASSDGVLYEQYF
TRBV7-2,once,NA,TRBJ2-7,TGTGCCAGCAGCTTGGCAGATAGGTACGAGCAGTACTTC,CASSLADRYEQYF
TRBV30,NA,TRBD2,TRBJ2-7,TGTGCCTGGAGTTACACGAGCGGGAGTTACCACGAGCAGTACTTC,CAWSYTSGSYHEQYF
TRBV5-1,once,NA,TRBJ1-2,TGCGCCAGCAGCTCGGCCCCCATAGGCTATGGCTACACCTTC,CASSSAPIGYGYTF
TRBV12-3/TRBV12-4,NA,NA,TRBJ2-7,TGTGCCAGCAGCCGAACTAGGGGCGAGCAGTACTTC,CASSRTRGEQYF
TRBV28,NA,NA,TRBJ2-3,TGTGCCAGCAGTCCACTCCGAGGGGCGCAGTATTTT,CASSPLRGAQYF
TRBV4-3,NA,NA,TRBJ1-3,TGCGCCAGCAGCCTCCAGCGCCAGGGGCAGAGCTCTGGAAACACCATATATTTT,CASSLQRQGQSSGNTIYF
TRBV5-6,NA,TRBD2,TRBJ2-7,TGTGCCAGCAGCTTGGCCGGGGGTAGCGGGGCCTACGAGCAGTACTTC,CASSLAGGSGAYEQYF
TRBV29-1,NA,NA,TRBJ2-1,TGCAGCGTTGGGCAGGGGGGCTACAATGAGCAGTTCTTC,CSVGQGGYNEQFF